This TCR beta chain was recovered during a study of T cells in localized non-small cell lung cancer. Profiling relied on immunoSEQ multiplex PCR, and the TCRdb table lists in-frame clones only, not all of them. The table has 90,000 to 95,000 clones, about 91% seen once. V was shortened by 2 bases and J by 0 bases, with 14 bases between the two germline ends. The V gene's germline CDR1 is MNHNS and CDR2 SASEGT. The CDR3 has 18 amino acids. About this clone: Antigen specificity is unknown.

Study-level points and caveats: The study found T cell clonality highest in uninvolved adjacent lung, above tumor.

This chain connects TRBV6-1 to TRBJ1-6; TRBD1 is a possible D gene (5 bases). Sequenced material: peripheral blood, taken before any cancer treatment. This TCR was recovered from a man aged 35 to 69 with stage I squamous cell lung carcinoma. The CDR3 reads CASSERQGLSSYNSPLHF. The CDR3 DNA is TGTGCCAGCAGTGAACGGCAGGGTCTCAGCTCCTATAATTCACCCCTCCACTTT.